A single sample gave rise to the 17 T cell receptor beta chains below, sequenced in a study of siplizumab effects on memory and regulatory T cells. The method was immunoSEQ multiplex PCR; TCRdb's version includes in-frame clones alone and lacks a portion of them. The profile shows over 65,000 clones, roughly 94% of them singletons. Sequenced material: CD8+ T cells sorted from blood. Every receptor here comes from a human donor in good health.

The chain uses TRBV7-9 and TRBJ2-2, with 9 bases aligning to TRBD2. Germline loops: CDR1 SEHNR, CDR2 FQNEAQ (reference sequence). The CDR3 has 15 amino acids. V shed 4 bases and J 4 bases; nucleotides not matched to a gene: 4. DNA of the CDR3: TGTGCCAGCAGCTCCTCTAGCGGGATCACCGGGGAGCTGTTTTTT. Its translation is CASSSSSGITGELFF.

Only one count was recorded for this clone. The CDR3 region has the DNA TGTGCCAGCAGTTTAGAACCCGGGCCAGGCTACAATGAGCAGTTCTTC. Translating gives CASSLEPGPGYNEQFF. The rearrangement links TRBV28 to TRBJ2-1; D remains unclear. The CDR3 is 16 residues long. Per the germline V gene, CDR1 is MDHEN and CDR2 is SYDVKM. V gave up 2 bases and J gave up 3 bases, with 14 bases separating them.

V is TRBV6-1 and J is TRBJ1-1, with 9 positions matching TRBD1. CDR1 and CDR2 (germline): MNHNS, SASEGT. The CDR3 runs 14 residues. Unmatched junction bases numbered 3, after V lost 6 bases and J lost 1 base. This CDR3 reads CASRQGARNTEAFF. DNA for the CDR3: TGTGCCAGCAGACAGGGGGCTAGGAACACTGAAGCTTTCTTT.

This sequence joins TRBV5-6 and TRBJ2-5; 9 bases line up with TRBD1. With 4 bases clipped from V and 1 base from J, the junction kept 8 bases outside the gene matches. The CDR3 extends over 16 amino acids. CDR1 is SGHDT and CDR2 is YYEEEE in the germline V gene. The CDR3 spells CASSPLQGAFQETQYF. CDR3 DNA: TGTGCCAGCAGCCCGTTACAGGGGGCCTTCCAAGAGACCCAGTACTTC.

This clone was counted only a few times. The rearrangement uses TRBV27 and TRBJ1-4; TRBD1 is a possible D gene (5 bases). Germline loops: CDR1 MNHEY, CDR2 SMNVEV (reference sequence). Deletions cut 7 bases from V and 7 bases from J, with 22 bases between. The CDR3 totals 16 residues. CDR3 in DNA: TGTGCCAGCACTCGTAGGGAGACAGAGGTAGGTGAAAAACTGTTTTTT. This translates into CASTRRETEVGEKLFF. Full variable domain (outside the CDR3, taken from reference TRBV27 and TRBJ1-4): EAQVTQNPRYLITVTGKKLTVTCSQNMNHEYMSWYRQDPGLGLRQIYYSMNVEVTDKGDVPEGYKVSRKEKRNFPLILESPSPNQTSLYFCASTRRETEVGEKLFFGSGTQLSVL.

The J gene is TRBJ2-5, the V gene TRBV28; D is ambiguous. V lost 4 bases to trimming and J lost 5 bases, with 11 bases between them. From germline, CDR1 is MDHEN and CDR2 SYDVKM. The length of the CDR3 is 13 residues. The CDR3 protein is CASSSWALETQYF. CDR3 DNA: TGTGCCAGCAGTTCCTGGGCTCTGGAGACCCAGTACTTC.

The chain uses TRBV11-2 and TRBJ1-5, with D unresolved. Trimming stripped 3 bases from V and 4 bases from J, with 7 bases between. The CDR3 runs to 13 residues. CDR1 SGHAT and CDR2 FQNNGV come from the germline V gene. CDR3 residues: CASSFWGNQPQHF. The CDR3 DNA sequence: TGTGCCAGCAGCTTCTGGGGAAATCAGCCCCAGCATTTT. The full variable domain, completed using reference TRBV11-2 and TRBJ1-5, is EAGVAQSPRYKIIEKRQSVAFWCNPISGHATLYWYQQILGQGPKLLIQFQNNGVVDDSQLPKDRFSAERLKGVDSTLKIQPAKLEDSAVYLCASSFWGNQPQHFGDGTRLSIL.

V usage is TRBV9 and J usage is TRBJ2-2, with D hard to call. The germline V and J ends were trimmed by 3 bases and 6 bases, with 6 bases remaining between them. Per germline, CDR1 SGDLS and CDR2 YYNGEE. The CDR3 length is 12 residues. CDR3 region: CASSELPGELFF. CDR3 nucleotide sequence: TGTGCCAGCAGCGAACTCCCCGGGGAGCTGTTTTTT.

The V gene is TRBV7-8, the J gene TRBJ2-1; perhaps TRBD1 as D (5 bases). From germline, CDR1 is SGHVS and CDR2 FQNEAQ. This CDR3 has 12 residues. V was cut by 7 bases and J by 2 bases, with 6 bases left in between. CDR3 nucleotide sequence: TGTGCCAGCAAGGGGACCTACAATGAGCAGTTCTTC. This translates into CASKGTYNEQFF.

The chain carries TRBV6-1 and TRBJ2-7; 10 bases map to TRBD2. The junction had 11 bases not matched to a gene; V was cut back by 0 bases and J by 6 bases. In germline, CDR1 is MNHNS, CDR2 SASEGT. The CDR3 has 17 residues. CDR3 residues: CASSEAPSGSYISEQYF. CDR3 nucleotide sequence: TGTGCCAGCAGTGAAGCGCCTAGCGGGAGTTATATATCCGAGCAGTACTTC.

The chain carries TRBV27 and TRBJ2-7; 7 bases fit TRBD2. The CDR3 extends over 15 amino acids. V was pared by 4 bases and J by 3 bases, with 9 bases of the junction left unmatched. Germline CDR1 MNHEY, CDR2 SMNVEV (reference sequence). The chain's CDR3 is CASSSLGDYYYEQYF. CDR3 sequence (DNA): TGTGCCAGCAGTTCATTGGGGGACTACTACTACGAGCAGTACTTC.

The chain joins TRBV27 to TRBJ2-1, with 7 bases aligning to TRBD1. CDR3 length equals 15 residues. J lost 6 bases, V lost 6 bases, and 11 bases had no gene match. The V gene's germline CDR1 is MNHEY and CDR2 SMNVEV (reference sequence). The CDR3 nucleotides are TGTGCCAGCAGAATACAGGGGATGATAGGCAATGAGCAGTTCTTC. Translation: CASRIQGMIGNEQFF.

This chain uses TRBV13 with TRBJ1-3; D remains unclear. Germline CDR1 and CDR2: PRHDT and FYEKMQ (reference sequence). CDR3 length equals 12 residues. V was shortened by 5 bases and J by 2 bases, with 4 bases between the two germline ends. CDR3 coding DNA: TGTGCCAGCAGCCCAGCTGGAAACACCATATATTTT. Amino acid sequence: CASSPAGNTIYF.

In its sample, this clone was seen once. The chain is built from TRBV9 and TRBJ1-5, with a possible D match to TRBD1 (5 bases). Trimming took 0 bases from V and 8 from J, leaving 12 bases between them. Germline V CDR1 and CDR2: SGDLS, YYNGEE. This CDR3 has 14 amino acids. CDR3 region: CASSVVQGTEPQHF. In DNA, the CDR3 is TGTGCCAGCAGCGTAGTTCAGGGAACGGAGCCCCAGCATTTT.

The J gene is TRBJ2-7, the V gene TRBV19, with D perhaps TRBD2 (5 bases). Germline V gene lookup returns CDR1 LNHDA and CDR2 SQIVND (reference sequence). The CDR3 loop spans 17 amino acids. V gave up 2 bases and J gave up 2 bases, with 19 bases separating them. CDR3 bases: TGTGCCAGTAGTATATTTGGCGGCGGGCGCGCCACCTACGAGCAGTACTTC. It codes for CASSIFGGGRATYEQYF.

This chain uses TRBV7-2 with TRBJ2-1, with 13 bases aligning to TRBD2. CDR3 size: 15 residues. V shed 5 bases and J 4 bases; nucleotides not matched to a gene: 2. Germline CDR1 is SGHTA and CDR2 is FQGNSA. The CDR3 DNA sequence: TGTGCCAGCAGCCCGACTAGCGGGGGGTACAATGAGCAGTTCTTC. It yields the protein CASSPTSGGYNEQFF.

The chain recombines TRBV4-2 with TRBJ2-1; the D gene is possibly TRBD1 (5 bases). Between the trimmed V and J ends, which lost 1 base and 2 bases, there was a span of 12 bases. Germline CDR1 LGHNA, CDR2 YNFKEQ. The length of the CDR3 is 16 residues. The chain's CDR3 is CASSQVGQGTYNEQFF. The CDR3 region has the DNA TGTGCCAGCAGCCAAGTGGGCCAGGGAACCTACAATGAGCAGTTCTTC.